The 2 T cell receptor beta chains below all came from one sample that was sequenced in a study of blood T cell repertoires in COVID-19. Libraries were prepared by immunoSEQ multiplex PCR; TCRdb keeps only in-frame clonotypes and omits some of them. The sample gives 250,000 or so clones, around four fifths of which show up once; around 5% is in the top ten. Sequenced sample: peripheral blood. The source is a woman in her 70s with acute or convalescent COVID-19.

The rearrangement joins TRBV6-6 to TRBJ2-3; TRBD2 might be the D (5 bases). Trimming stripped 5 bases from V and 6 bases from J, with 12 bases between. The CDR3 is 13 residues long. From germline, CDR1 is MNHNY and CDR2 SVGAGI (reference sequence). Written as DNA, the CDR3 is TGTGCCAGCAGTCGAGGGCCGACGGATACGCAGTATTTT. It is translated as CASSRGPTDTQYF.

The chain links TRBV27 to TRBJ2-2, with TRBD2 matching 15 bases. CDR3 length equals 19 residues. Germline trimming cut 4 bases from V and 4 bases from J; bases unmatched to any gene: 10. Germline CDR1 and CDR2: MNHEY and SMNVEV (reference sequence). CDR3 DNA: TGTGCCAGCAGTTCTCCGGGACTAGCGGGGGGCACCAGCACCGGGGAGCTGTTTTTT. Its protein product is CASSSPGLAGGTSTGELFF.